The rows below give T cell receptor beta chains drawn from one sample of a study of OX40 agonist ivuxolimab in advanced cancers. Only in-frame clones appear in the TCRdb table, and some are missing; sequencing was by immunoSEQ multiplex PCR. The sample yields tens of thousands of clones, 82% seen once. The input for sequencing was CD4+ or CD8+ T cells sorted from blood, taken in a trial of the OX40 agonist ivuxolimab. The receptors stem from an adult with an advanced solid tumor such as melanoma, head and neck, liver or kidney cancer. Each CDR3 is given with its conserved first and last residue. The order of the fields is J gene, V gene, D gene, CDR3 protein. A D gene is named only where the DNA matches it firmly.

J: TRBJ1-2; V: TRBV27; D: .; CDR3: CASRRSGQPTYGYTF
J: TRBJ2-1; V: TRBV5-1; D: TRBD2; CDR3: CASSPWTSGYNEQFF
J: TRBJ2-3; V: TRBV14; D: .; CDR3: CASSQATSLNQYF
J: TRBJ2-1; V: TRBV13; D: TRBD2; CDR3: CASSRQREGHNEQFF
J: TRBJ2-1; V: TRBV4-2; D: .; CDR3: CASSQDLPGVGEQFF
J: TRBJ1-5; V: TRBV2; D: .; CDR3: CASSVQGKPQHF
J: TRBJ2-1; V: TRBV30; D: TRBD2; CDR3: CAWSVRSLAGGIYEQFF
J: TRBJ2-5; V: TRBV5-1; D: .; CDR3: CASSRASQETQYF
J: TRBJ2-7; V: TRBV6-1; D: TRBD1; CDR3: CASSEPGQAHEQYF
J: TRBJ2-3; V: TRBV11-2; D: .; CDR3: CASSGRALGEKGDTQYF
J: TRBJ2-1; V: TRBV7-9; D: TRBD1; CDR3: CASSLQGRGNYNEQFF
J: TRBJ1-4; V: TRBV6-1; D: .; CDR3: CASSTTPNEKLFF
J: TRBJ2-5; V: TRBV10-2; D: TRBD2; CDR3: CASTGWGSSGQETQYF
J: TRBJ2-7; V: TRBV11-2; D: .; CDR3: CASSLTYQRGVEQYF
J: TRBJ2-5; V: TRBV19; D: .; CDR3: CASSMGRETQYF
J: TRBJ2-7; V: TRBV2; D: .; CDR3: CASKADRFYEQYF